This TCR beta chain stems from a study of regulatory T cells in long-lasting Graves disease. Time point described: newly diagnosed GD, antithyroid drugs for less than 3 months. PBMC RNA served as the TCR library source. Broader study findings: With persistent disease, TRBV28, TRBJ1-2 and TRBJ2-5 were the favored segments. Shared public clonotypes totalled about 2,700 in persistent patients, compared with just under 1,000 in new patients.

This clonotype was seen a handful of times. Its specificity is unknown. In germline, CDR1 is DFQATT, CDR2 SNEGSKA (reference sequence). The CDR3 covers 13 residues. The V end lost 6 bases, the J end lost 8 bases, and 17 bases lay between the germline ends. Through Arm-PCR of CDR3 regions and iRepertoire HTBI primers, TCR beta libraries were built. TCRdb re-called the multiplex PCR reads through MiXCR, storing one row per CDR3 protein. The table records about 450,000 distinct CDR3 sequences, around 17% of them present only once. The data were also submitted as part of a second study, on T cells in Graves' hyperthyroidism and ophthalmopathy. That report notes: Graves' hyperthyroidism was deemed stable absent ophthalmopathy progression within 18 months. Blood samples included most of the expanded thyroid clonotypes exceeding 0.001.

The starting material was peripheral blood mononuclear cells (PBMCs), obtained at new diagnosis, from a patient treated with antithyroid drugs. This clonotype originated in a young woman with Graves disease. This chain connects TRBV20-1 to TRBJ1-3; D remains ambiguous. CDR3 in amino acids: CSASTFSSDTIYF. CDR3 sequence (DNA): TGCAGTGCCTCAACCTTTTCCTCGGACACCATATATTTT.